The sequence of this T cell receptor beta chain was determined in a study of beta chain features in type 1 diabetes (dated by TCRdb to the late 2010s). Context from the whole study: Mean age, gender distribution, total cell number and subset yield were not different between patients and healthy donors. A total of 90 million to 120 million sorted cells were examined across all samples, and a strong correlation was observed between cell number per subset and RNA yield. In the study, recently diagnosed type 1 diabetes patients and matched healthy donors were compared on the TCRB repertoires of their sorted circulating CD4+ T cell subsets. Whereas all 30 or so donors provided naive and central memory subsets, regulatory and stem cell-like memory subsets were isolated from just 8 patients and about eight healthy donors.

There are a few counts of this clone. This clone's antigen is unknown. Base qualities are not recorded, but no much larger clone differs from it by a single base. Including the terminal cysteine and phenylalanine, the CDR3 comprises 15 residues. CDR3 DNA only is kept here, 45 bases in frame from base 1. V lost 6 bases and J lost 5 bases; the stretch between them is 16 bases long. The CDR1 and CDR2 encoded by the germline V gene are MGHRA and YSYEKL. Each donor gave one peripheral blood draw, approximately 110 mL on average, collected into heparinised tubes. Using a panel that included CD45RO, CCR7, CD25, CD127, CD95 and CD27, naive, central memory, regulatory and stem cell-like memory CD4+ T cells were sorted on a BD FACSAria II. A purity above 95% was achieved for all sorted populations. PBMCs were isolated right away by Lymphoprep density gradient centrifugation and were stained directly, without culture. So that batch effects would be minimized, each experiment stained and sorted samples in pairs, pairing one healthy donor with one patient.

The entire isolated RNA was reverse transcribed using the High Capacity cDNA Reverse Transcription Kit, and thus expressed TCRB transcripts were sequenced. Deep immunoSEQ sequencing was applied to naive, central memory and regulatory T cell samples, giving an average of about 3.4 million total reads per sample. Sorted cells were lysed in RLT buffer and RNA was extracted with DNase-treated RNeasy Micro or Mini kits, depending on cell number. To prevent cross-contamination, every cell subset was processed on its own, while patient and healthy donor samples were processed together. The immunoSEQ multiplex PCR was used to amplify TCRB sequences from cDNA, yielding 87-bp fragments that span the CDR3 region. The amplicons were sequenced using the Illumina HiSeq platform. Per the authors' processing: Synthetic template baselines were used to correct PCR bias computationally, reads within Hamming distance 2 were collapsed, and singletons that could not be merged were discarded. By aligning reads against IMGT, V, D and J genes, CDR3 length, and insertions or deletions at six rearrangement sites were assigned. Within each subset, clonotype counts were normalized to sorted cell number, and only after that were true diversity and Gini coefficients computed with the tcR R package. Repertoire sharing was quantified using the overlap coefficient calculated on TCRB nucleotide sequences. In TCRdb, the immuneACCESS table is reduced to in-frame sequences with V and J assigned. These tables do not hold every clone; where another copy was compared, an unresolved V gene accounts for under half, and the others remain unexplained. Clonal size and the V and J genes are those of that table, whereas D and trimming came from the DNA. The sample table records some 350,000 clones; around a tenth of these occur just once. The ten most abundant clones make up about 0.64% of the sample.

What the authors observed across the whole study: Because the HLA sub-analyses included only small numbers of individuals, any influence of HLA type on TCRB rearrangement was left unresolved. A moderate but significant shortening of TCRB CDR3 length was observed in type 1 diabetes patients in all four CD4+ subsets. Shorter templates might be favored by PCR, yet because patient and control samples were amplified and corrected together, any such skew would affect both groups equally. Naive, central memory and regulatory TCRB repertoires appeared to be more alike among patients than among healthy donors. Because cDNA was sequenced instead of genomic DNA, activated cells with high expression could be over-represented, although the groups did not differ in activation or CD3 levels. Fewer insertions and more nucleotide deletions at VDJ recombination sites were observed in patients with type 1 diabetes, implying thymic rearrangement abnormalities.

The chain is made from TRBV4-1 and TRBJ1-4; the D gene is perhaps TRBD1, from 5 matching bases. The source is a man in his thirties or forties with type 1 diabetes. Sequencing input: central memory CD4+ T cells from blood. The CDR3 corresponds to CASRRTGTVNEKLFF. The nucleotide sequence is TGCGCCAGCAGACGGACCGGGACGGTAAATGAAAAACTGTTTTTT.